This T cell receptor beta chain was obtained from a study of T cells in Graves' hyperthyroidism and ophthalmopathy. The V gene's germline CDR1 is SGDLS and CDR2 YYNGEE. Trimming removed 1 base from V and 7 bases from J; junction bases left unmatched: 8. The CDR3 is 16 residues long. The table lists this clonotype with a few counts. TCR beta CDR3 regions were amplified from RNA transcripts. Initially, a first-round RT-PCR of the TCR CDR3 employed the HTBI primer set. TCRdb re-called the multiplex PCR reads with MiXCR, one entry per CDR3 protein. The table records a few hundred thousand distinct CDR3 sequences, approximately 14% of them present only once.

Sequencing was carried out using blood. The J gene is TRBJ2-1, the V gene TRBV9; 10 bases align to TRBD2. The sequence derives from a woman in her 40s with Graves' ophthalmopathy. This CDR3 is CASSVSLGLADNEQFF. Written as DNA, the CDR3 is TGTGCCAGCAGCGTAAGCCTCGGACTAGCGGATAATGAGCAGTTCTTC.